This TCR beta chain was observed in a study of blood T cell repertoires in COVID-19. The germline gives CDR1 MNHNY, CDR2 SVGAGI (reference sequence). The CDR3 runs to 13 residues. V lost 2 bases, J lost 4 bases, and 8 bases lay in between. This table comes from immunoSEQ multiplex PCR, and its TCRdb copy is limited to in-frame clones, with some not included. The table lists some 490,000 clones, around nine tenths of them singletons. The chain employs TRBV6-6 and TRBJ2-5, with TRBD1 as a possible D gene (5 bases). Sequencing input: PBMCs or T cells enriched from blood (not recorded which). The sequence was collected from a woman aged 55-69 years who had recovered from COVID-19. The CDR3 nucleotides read TGTGCCAGCAGTTACGGACAATTAGAGACCCAGTACTTC. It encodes CASSYGQLETQYF.